The sequence of this TCR beta chain was determined in a study of blood T cell repertoires in COVID-19. This clone occurred a few times. Repertoires were generated with immunoSEQ multiplex PCR, while TCRdb's copy carries only in-frame clones and drops some. Seen here are hundreds of thousands of clones, around 90% observed once, and the top ten hold roughly 9%. The CDR3 runs 16 residues. Germline assignment: CDR1 MNHEY and CDR2 SVGEGT. Trimming pared 2 bases from V and 4 bases from J, leaving 15 bases between. The J gene is TRBJ1-5, the V gene TRBV6-2 or TRBV6-3; the D is unclear. The sequenced sample was peripheral blood. The sequence was obtained from a man aged 18 to 29 with active or convalescent COVID-19. CDR3 nucleotides: TGTGCCAGCAGTTACAACCCGCGTTCTTTAAATCAGCCCCAGCATTTT. Protein: CASSYNPRSLNQPQHF.